The clone carrying this TCR beta chain has more than one count but fewer than ten. This CDR3 is also generated by other DNA sequences in the sample. The table came from immunoSEQ multiplex PCR; TCRdb's copy has only in-frame clones and leaves some out. Among about 220,000 clones listed, 85% to 90% were seen once. The source of the sample is a study of blood T cell repertoires in COVID-19. The overall study: Donors in the United States, Italy and Spain gave samples during acute or convalescent COVID-19.

CDR1 is LNHDA and CDR2 is SQIVND in the germline V gene (reference sequence). V lost 4 bases to trimming and J lost 1 base; unmatched junction nucleotides: 2. The CDR3 extends over 14 amino acids. The sequencing sample was made of peripheral blood. The chain couples TRBV19 to TRBJ2-7; TRBD1 matches 9 bases. This receptor was taken from a woman aged 45-60 years with COVID-19, enrolled during active disease. The CDR3 DNA reads as TGTGCCAGTAGTACCGGGACAGGGTCCTACGAGCAGTACTTC. Translated: CASSTGTGSYEQYF.